These T cell receptor beta chains were read from a single sample in a study of early T cells in non-severe SARS-CoV-2 infection. Using its own MiXCR run on the 5' RACE reads, TCRdb lists one record per CDR3 protein. The table includes tens of thousands of distinct CDR3 sequences, roughly 5.3% detected once. The sequencing sample was made of whole blood. These receptor sequences come from an adult who was a healthcare worker with PCR-confirmed SARS-CoV-2 infection or an uninfected control (not recorded which). Each CDR3 is given with its conserved first and last residue. Each record gives: D gene, clone size, V gene, J gene, CDR3 protein, CDR3 DNA. D genes are given only for firm matches. Size is omitted from some rows. Given values are once, few, many or a class for expanded clones.

>.|.|TRBV18|TRBJ2-5
CASSKSQGGQETQYF
TGTGCCAGCTCCAAGTCACAGGGAGGCCAAGAGACCCAGTACTTC
>TRBD1|many|TRBV4-2|TRBJ1-4
CASSQGDGRQGAATNEKLFF
TGTGCCAGCAGCCAAGGGGATGGCCGACAGGGGGCGGCAACTAATGAAAAACTGTTTTTT
>.|many|TRBV28|TRBJ1-5
CASSLGDTYSNQPQHF
TGTGCCAGCAGTTTGGGGGACACCTATAGCAATCAGCCCCAGCATTTT
>.|few|TRBV6-4|TRBJ2-2
CASSDSEGDTGELFF
TGTGCCAGCAGTGACTCCGAGGGGGACACCGGGGAGCTGTTTTTT
>.|.|TRBV29-1|TRBJ2-4
CSVVGGVAKNIQYF
TGCAGCGTTGTCGGCGGCGTAGCCAAAAACATTCAGTACTTC
>.|many|TRBV7-2|TRBJ1-5
CASSLESGLGQPQHF
TGTGCCAGCAGCTTAGAATCAGGGTTAGGTCAGCCCCAGCATTTT
>.|many|TRBV6-5|TRBJ1-1
CASRRTGLLEAFF
TGTGCCAGCAGACGTACAGGACTCCTTGAAGCTTTCTTT
>.|many|TRBV6-5|TRBJ1-2
CASSYSDSEYGYTF
TGTGCCAGCAGTTACTCAGACAGTGAATATGGCTACACCTTC
>TRBD2|.|TRBV7-8|TRBJ2-3
CASSLGLAQRDTQYF
TGTGCCAGCAGTCTAGGACTAGCTCAGAGGGATACGCAGTATTTT
>TRBD2|few|TRBV24-1|TRBJ2-2
CATSAPFLAANTGELFF
TGTGCCACCAGTGCCCCCTTCCTAGCGGCTAACACCGGGGAGCTGTTTTTT
>TRBD2|many|TRBV11-1|TRBJ2-3
CASSFGLALSTDTQYF
TGTGCCAGCAGCTTTGGACTAGCGCTTAGCACAGATACGCAGTATTTT
>.|many|TRBV20-1|TRBJ2-5
CSARDWGRFQETQYF
TGCAGTGCTAGAGATTGGGGGCGTTTCCAAGAGACCCAGTACTTC
>TRBD2|many|TRBV28|TRBJ2-1
CASSWGLAGDTRDNEQFF
TGTGCCAGCAGTTGGGGACTAGCGGGAGACACGAGGGACAATGAGCAGTTCTTC
>TRBD1|many|TRBV6-5|TRBJ1-5
CASRPGQKYQPQHF
TGTGCCAGCAGGCCGGGACAGAAATATCAGCCCCAGCATTTT
>.|many|TRBV6-2/TRBV6-3|TRBJ2-6
CASSYSAGRVAGANVLTF
TGTGCCAGCAGTTACTCTGCAGGGCGGGTAGCAGGGGCCAACGTCCTGACTTTC
>.|few|TRBV5-4|TRBJ2-4
CASSARGSGAKNIQYF
TGTGCCAGCAGCGCGAGGGGTAGCGGAGCCAAAAACATTCAGTACTTC
>TRBD2|many|TRBV11-2|TRBJ2-1
CASSSSGGTYNEQFF
TGTGCCAGCAGCAGTAGCGGGGGTACTTACAATGAGCAGTTCTTC
>.|many|TRBV12-3/TRBV12-4|TRBJ1-2
CASSLNRVNYGYTF
TGTGCCAGCAGTCTCAACAGGGTTAACTATGGCTACACCTTC
>.|many|TRBV7-2|TRBJ2-2
CASTKTRGTGELFF
TGTGCCAGCACCAAGACGCGGGGCACCGGGGAGCTGTTTTTT